This paragraph reports one T cell receptor (beta chain). Antigen specificity is unknown. The PCR employed 60 Vbeta primers together with 13 Jbeta primers. Here immunoSEQ multiplex PCR was the method, and the copy in TCRdb shows in-frame clones only, minus some. The data hold around 210,000 clones, with roughly 78% observed a single time. This record belongs to a study of cytomegalovirus exposure and HLA in healthy donors. Though probably carrying unrecorded immune exposures, donors were nominally healthy at sampling. Study conclusions and caveats: The likely explanation for a cluster of highly shared sequence variants was sequencing artifact. Specific recognition of CMV antigens was confirmed in vitro for three chains (all CMV-associated). The authors enumerated 150 to 200 TCR beta chains as linked to cytomegalovirus.

Germline values: CDR1 ENHRY, CDR2 SYGVKD. This CDR3 is built from 15 residues. Trimming removed 9 bases from V and 5 bases from J; junction bases left unmatched: 10. V is TRBV10-3 and J is TRBJ2-2, with 9 bases lining up with TRBD1. This sequence was found in a boy younger than 18 in good health and CMV-seronegative. Sequenced: PBMCs. Here the CDR3 reads CAMRRDREATGELFF. CDR3 nucleotide sequence: TGTGCCATGCGGCGGGACAGGGAGGCTACCGGGGAGCTGTTTTTT.